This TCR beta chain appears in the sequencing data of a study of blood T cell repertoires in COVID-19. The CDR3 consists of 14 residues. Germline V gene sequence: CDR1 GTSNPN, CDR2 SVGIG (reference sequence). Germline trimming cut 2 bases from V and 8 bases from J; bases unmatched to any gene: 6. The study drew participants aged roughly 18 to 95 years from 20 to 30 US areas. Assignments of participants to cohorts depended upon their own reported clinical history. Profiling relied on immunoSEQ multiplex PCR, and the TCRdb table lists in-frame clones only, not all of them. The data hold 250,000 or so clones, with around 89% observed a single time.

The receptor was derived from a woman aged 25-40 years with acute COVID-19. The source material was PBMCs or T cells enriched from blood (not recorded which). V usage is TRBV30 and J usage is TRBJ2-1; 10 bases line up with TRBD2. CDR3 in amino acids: CAWSTSGTLDEQFF. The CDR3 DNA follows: TGTGCCTGGAGTACTAGCGGGACCTTGGATGAGCAGTTCTTC.